The present TCR beta chain was sequenced within a study of blood T cell repertoires in COVID-19. Method: immunoSEQ multiplex PCR; TCRdb's copy keeps in-frame clones and lacks some. Here the sample spans fewer than 250,000 clones, approximately 82% being singletons. Germline loops: CDR1 MNHNY, CDR2 SVGAGI (reference sequence). The CDR3 contains 13 residues. V shed 11 bases and J shed 2 bases, with 12 bases lying between them. The TCR originated in an elderly woman with acute or convalescent COVID-19. The sample consisted of peripheral blood. The chain links TRBV6-6 to TRBJ2-2, with D unresolved. This CDR3 reads CALREQNTGELFF. DNA for the CDR3: TGTGCCCTCCGAGAGCAAAACACCGGGGAGCTGTTTTTT.